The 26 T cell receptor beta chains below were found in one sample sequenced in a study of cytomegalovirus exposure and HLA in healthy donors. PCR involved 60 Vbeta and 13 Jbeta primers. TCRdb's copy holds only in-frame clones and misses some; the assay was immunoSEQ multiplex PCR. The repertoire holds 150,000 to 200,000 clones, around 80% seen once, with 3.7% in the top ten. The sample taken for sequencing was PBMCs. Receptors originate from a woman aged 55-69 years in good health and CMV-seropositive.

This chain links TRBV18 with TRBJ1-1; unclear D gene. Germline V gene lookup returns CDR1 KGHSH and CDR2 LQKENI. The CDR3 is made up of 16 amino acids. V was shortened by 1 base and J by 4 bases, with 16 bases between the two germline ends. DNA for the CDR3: TGTGCCAGCTCACCACGGGCAACTCAGGAGGGCACTGAAGCTTTCTTT. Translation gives CASSPRATQEGTEAFF.

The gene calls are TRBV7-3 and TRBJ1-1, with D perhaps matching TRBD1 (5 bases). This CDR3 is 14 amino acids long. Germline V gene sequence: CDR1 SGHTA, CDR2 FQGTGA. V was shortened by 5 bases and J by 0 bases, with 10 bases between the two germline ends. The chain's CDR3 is CASSPGHMNTEAFF. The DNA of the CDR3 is TGTGCCAGCAGCCCTGGACACATGAACACTGAAGCTTTCTTT.

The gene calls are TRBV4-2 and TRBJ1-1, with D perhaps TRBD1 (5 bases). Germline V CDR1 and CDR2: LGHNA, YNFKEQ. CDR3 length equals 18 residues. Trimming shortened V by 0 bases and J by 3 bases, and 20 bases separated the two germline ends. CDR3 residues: CASSQDPYGGPGDTEAFF. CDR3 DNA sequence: TGTGCCAGCAGCCAAGATCCTTATGGGGGACCGGGGGACACTGAAGCTTTCTTT.

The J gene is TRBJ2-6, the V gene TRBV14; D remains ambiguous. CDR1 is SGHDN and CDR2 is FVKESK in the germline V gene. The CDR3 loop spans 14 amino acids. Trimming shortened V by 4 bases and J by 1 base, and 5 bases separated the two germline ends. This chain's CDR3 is CASSLVSGANVLTF. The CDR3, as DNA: TGTGCCAGCAGCCTAGTATCTGGGGCCAACGTCCTGACTTTC. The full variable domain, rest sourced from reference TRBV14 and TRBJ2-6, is EAGVTQFPSHSVIEKGQTVTLRCDPISGHDNLYWYRRVMGKEIKFLLHFVKESKQDESGMPNNRFLAERTGGTYSTLKVQPAELEDSGVYFCASSLVSGANVLTFGAGSRLTVL.

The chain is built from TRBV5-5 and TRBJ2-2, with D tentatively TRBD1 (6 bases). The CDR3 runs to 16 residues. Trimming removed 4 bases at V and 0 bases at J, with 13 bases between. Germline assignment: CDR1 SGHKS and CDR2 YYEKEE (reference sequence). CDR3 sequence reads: CASSPRQASNTGELFF. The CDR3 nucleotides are TGTGCCAGCAGCCCCCGACAGGCATCGAACACCGGGGAGCTGTTTTTT.

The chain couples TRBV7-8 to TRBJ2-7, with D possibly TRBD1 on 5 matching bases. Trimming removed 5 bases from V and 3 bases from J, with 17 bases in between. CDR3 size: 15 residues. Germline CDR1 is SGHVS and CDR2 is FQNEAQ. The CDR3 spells CASSLTQGAVYEQYF. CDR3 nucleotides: TGTGCCAGCAGCCTAACCCAGGGTGCCGTCTACGAGCAGTACTTC. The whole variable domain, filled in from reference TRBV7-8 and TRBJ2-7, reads GAGVSQSPRYKVAKRGQDVALRCDPISGHVSLFWYQQALGQGPEFLTYFQNEAQLDKSGLPSDRFFAERPEGSVSTLKIQRTQQEDSAVYLCASSLTQGAVYEQYFGPGTRLTVT.

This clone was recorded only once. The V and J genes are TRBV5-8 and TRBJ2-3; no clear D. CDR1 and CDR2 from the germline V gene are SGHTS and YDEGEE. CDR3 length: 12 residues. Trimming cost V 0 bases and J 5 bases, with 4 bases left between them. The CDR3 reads CASSLAVDTQYF. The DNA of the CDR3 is TGTGCCAGCAGCTTGGCCGTAGATACGCAGTATTTT.

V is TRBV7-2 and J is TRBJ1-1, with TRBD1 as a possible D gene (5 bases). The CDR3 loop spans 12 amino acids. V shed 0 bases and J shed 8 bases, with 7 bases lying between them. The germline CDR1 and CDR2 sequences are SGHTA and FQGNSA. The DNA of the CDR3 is TGTGCCAGCAGCTTAGCCTACAGGGAAGCTTTCTTT. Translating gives CASSLAYREAFF.

Here the CDR3 reads CASRARDTGELFF. In DNA, the CDR3 is TGTGCCAGCCGGGCCAGGGACACCGGGGAGCTGTTTTTT. The rearrangement uses TRBV7-3 and TRBJ2-2; TRBD1 might be the D (5 bases). From germline, CDR1 is SGHTA and CDR2 FQGTGA. The CDR3 is 13 amino acids. Trimming shortened V by 8 bases and J by 3 bases, and 10 bases separated the two germline ends.

The CDR3: CAISEPNTVTNYGYTF. In DNA form, the CDR3 reads TGTGCCATCAGTGAGCCCAATACGGTTACTAACTATGGCTACACCTTC. The chain is built from TRBV10-3 and TRBJ1-2, with D unclear. The V end lost 2 bases, the J end lost 0 bases, and 13 bases lay between the germline ends. The CDR3 contains 16 residues. Germline V CDR1 and CDR2: ENHRY, SYGVKD.

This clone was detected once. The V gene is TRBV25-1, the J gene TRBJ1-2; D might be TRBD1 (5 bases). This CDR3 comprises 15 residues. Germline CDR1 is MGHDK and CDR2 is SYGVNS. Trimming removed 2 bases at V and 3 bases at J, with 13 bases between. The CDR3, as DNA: TGTGCCAGCAGTGAAGGCGCAGGGTTAGACTATGGCTACACCTTC. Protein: CASSEGAGLDYGYTF.

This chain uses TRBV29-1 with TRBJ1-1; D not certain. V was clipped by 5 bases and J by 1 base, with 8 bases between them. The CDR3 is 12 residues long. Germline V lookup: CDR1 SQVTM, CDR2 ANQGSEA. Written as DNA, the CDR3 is TGCAGCGTTCTAGTCTGGAACACTGAAGCTTTCTTT. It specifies CSVLVWNTEAFF.

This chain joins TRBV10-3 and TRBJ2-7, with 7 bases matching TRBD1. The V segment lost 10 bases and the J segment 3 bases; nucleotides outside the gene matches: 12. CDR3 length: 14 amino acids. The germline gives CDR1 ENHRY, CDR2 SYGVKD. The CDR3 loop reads CATGRQGNVYEQYF. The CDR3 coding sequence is TGTGCCACCGGACGACAGGGTAATGTCTACGAGCAGTACTTC.

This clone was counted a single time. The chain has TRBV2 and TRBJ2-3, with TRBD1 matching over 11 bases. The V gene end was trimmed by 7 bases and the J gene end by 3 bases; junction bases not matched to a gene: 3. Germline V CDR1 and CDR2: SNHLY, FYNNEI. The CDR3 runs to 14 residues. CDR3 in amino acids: CASTDRGLTDTQYF. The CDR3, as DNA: TGTGCCAGCACGGACAGGGGGCTAACAGATACGCAGTATTTT.

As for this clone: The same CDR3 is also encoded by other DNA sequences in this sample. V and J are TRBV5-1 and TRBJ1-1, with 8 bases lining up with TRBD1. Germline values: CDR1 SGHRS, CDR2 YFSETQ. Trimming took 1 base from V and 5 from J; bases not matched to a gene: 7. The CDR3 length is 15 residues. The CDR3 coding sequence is TGCGCCAGCAGCTTGAAACAGGGGGGTGGAACTGAAGCTTTCTTT. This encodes CASSLKQGGGTEAFF.

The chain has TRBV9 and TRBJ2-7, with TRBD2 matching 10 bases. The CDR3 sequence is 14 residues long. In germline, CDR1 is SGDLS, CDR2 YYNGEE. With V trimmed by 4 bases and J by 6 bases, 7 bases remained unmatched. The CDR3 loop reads CASSSRLAGGEQYF. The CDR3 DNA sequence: TGTGCCAGCAGCTCGAGACTAGCGGGCGGCGAGCAGTACTTC. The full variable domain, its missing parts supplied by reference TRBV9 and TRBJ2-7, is DSGVTQTPKHLITATGQRVTLRCSPRSGDLSVYWYQQSLDQGLQFLIQYYNGEERAKGNILERFSAQQFPDLHSELNLSSLELGDSALYFCASSSRLAGGEQYFGPGTRLTVT.

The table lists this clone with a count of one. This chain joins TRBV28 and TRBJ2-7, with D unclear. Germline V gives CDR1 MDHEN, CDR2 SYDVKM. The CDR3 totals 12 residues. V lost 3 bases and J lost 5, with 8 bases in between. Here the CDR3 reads CASSFMEHEQYF. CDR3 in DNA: TGTGCCAGCAGTTTCATGGAGCACGAGCAGTACTTC. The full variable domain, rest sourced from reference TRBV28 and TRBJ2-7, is DVKVTQSSRYLVKRTGEKVFLECVQDMDHENMFWYRQDPGLGLRLIYFSYDVKMKEKGDIPEGYSVSREKKERFSLILESASTNQTSMYLCASSFMEHEQYFGPGTRLTVT.

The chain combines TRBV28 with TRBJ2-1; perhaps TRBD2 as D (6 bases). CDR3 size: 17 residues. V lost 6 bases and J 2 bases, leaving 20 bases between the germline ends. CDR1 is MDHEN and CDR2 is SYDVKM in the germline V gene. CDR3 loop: CASRPLMGGIAYNEQFF. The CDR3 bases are TGTGCCAGCAGGCCGCTCATGGGGGGTATTGCCTACAATGAGCAGTTCTTC.

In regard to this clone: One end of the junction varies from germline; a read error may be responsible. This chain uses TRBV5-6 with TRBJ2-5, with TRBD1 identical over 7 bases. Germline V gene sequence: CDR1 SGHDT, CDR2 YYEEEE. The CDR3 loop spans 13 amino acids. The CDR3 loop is CASSLMAGGVLNF. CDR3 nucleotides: TGTGCCAGCAGCTTGATGGCAGGGGGAGTCCTCAACTTC.

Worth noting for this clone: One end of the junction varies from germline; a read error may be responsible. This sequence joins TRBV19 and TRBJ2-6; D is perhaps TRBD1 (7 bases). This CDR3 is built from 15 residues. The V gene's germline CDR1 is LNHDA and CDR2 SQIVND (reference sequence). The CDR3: CASSSRGAGANGLTF. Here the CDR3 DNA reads TGTGCCAGTAGTAGCAGGGGGGCTGGGGCCAACGGCCTGACTTTC.

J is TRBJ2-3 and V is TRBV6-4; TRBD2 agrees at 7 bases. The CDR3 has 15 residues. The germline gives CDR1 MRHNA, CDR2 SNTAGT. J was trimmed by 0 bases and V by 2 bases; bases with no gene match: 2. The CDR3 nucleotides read TGTGCCAGCAGTGACGTGCGGGGGAGCACAGATACGCAGTATTTT. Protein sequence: CASSDVRGSTDTQYF.

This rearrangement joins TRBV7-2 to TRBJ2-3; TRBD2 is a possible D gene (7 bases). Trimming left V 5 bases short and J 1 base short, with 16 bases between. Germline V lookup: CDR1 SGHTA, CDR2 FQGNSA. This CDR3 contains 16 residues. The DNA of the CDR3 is TGTGCCAGCAGCCCAGGGGACTATCTTGGCACAGATACGCAGTATTTT. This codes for CASSPGDYLGTDTQYF.

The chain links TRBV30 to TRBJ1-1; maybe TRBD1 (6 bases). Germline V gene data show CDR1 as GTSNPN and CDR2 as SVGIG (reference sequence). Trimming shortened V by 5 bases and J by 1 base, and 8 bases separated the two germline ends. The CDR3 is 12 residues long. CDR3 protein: CAWGDTNTEAFF. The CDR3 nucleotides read TGTGCCTGGGGGGACACGAACACTGAAGCTTTCTTT.

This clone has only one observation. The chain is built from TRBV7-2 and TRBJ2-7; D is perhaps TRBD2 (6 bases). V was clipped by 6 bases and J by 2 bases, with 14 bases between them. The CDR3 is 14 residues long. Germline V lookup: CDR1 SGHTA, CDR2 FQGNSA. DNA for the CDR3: TGTGCCAGCAGTCCAGGGACTCAAGCCTACGAGCAGTACTTC. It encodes CASSPGTQAYEQYF.

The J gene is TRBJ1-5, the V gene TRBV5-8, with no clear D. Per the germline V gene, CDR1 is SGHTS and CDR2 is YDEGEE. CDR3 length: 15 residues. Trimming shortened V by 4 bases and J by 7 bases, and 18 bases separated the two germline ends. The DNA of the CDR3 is TGTGCCAGCAGCGGTGGAGTGACTTTTGGGCAGCCCCAGCATTTT. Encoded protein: CASSGGVTFGQPQHF.

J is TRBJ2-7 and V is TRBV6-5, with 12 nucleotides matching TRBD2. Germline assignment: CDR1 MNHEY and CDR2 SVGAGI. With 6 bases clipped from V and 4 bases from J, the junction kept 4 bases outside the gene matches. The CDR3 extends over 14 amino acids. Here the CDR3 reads CASRATSGGYEQYF. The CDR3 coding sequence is TGTGCCAGCAGAGCGACTAGCGGGGGATACGAGCAGTACTTC.